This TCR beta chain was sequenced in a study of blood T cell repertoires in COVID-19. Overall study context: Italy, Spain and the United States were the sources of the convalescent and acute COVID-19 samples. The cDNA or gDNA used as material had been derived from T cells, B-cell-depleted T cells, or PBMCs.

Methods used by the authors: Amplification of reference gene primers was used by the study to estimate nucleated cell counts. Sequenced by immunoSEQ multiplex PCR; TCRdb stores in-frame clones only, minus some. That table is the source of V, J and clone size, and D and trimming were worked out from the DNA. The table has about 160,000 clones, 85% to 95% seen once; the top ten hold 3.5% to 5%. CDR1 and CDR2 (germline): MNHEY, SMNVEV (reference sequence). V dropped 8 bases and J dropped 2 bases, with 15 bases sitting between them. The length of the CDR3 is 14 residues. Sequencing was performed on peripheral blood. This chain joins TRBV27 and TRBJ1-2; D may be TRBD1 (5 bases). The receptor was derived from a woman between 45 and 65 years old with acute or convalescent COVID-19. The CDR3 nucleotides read TGTGCCAGCGTATCCGCGGGGGGGAACTATGGCTACACCTTC. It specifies CASVSAGGNYGYTF.